This T cell receptor beta chain is from a study of T cells in Graves' hyperthyroidism and ophthalmopathy. Amplified TCR beta CDR3 regions came from RNA transcripts. HTBI primers drove first-round RT-PCR of the TCR CDR3. One entry per CDR3 protein, called by TCRdb with MiXCR from the multiplex PCR reads. Counted here are some 690,000 distinct CDR3 sequences, 17% occurring once; the ten biggest clones make up around 16%. In regard to this clonotype: What it recognizes is unknown.

Study results and limitations: Researchers found most expanded thyroid clonotypes above 0.001 in blood as well.

The CDR3 is made up of 17 amino acids. The trim removed 4 bases at V and 5 bases at J, leaving 13 bases unmatched. The germline CDR1 and CDR2 sequences are SGDLS and YYNGEE. The sequence derives from a man aged 50 to 60 with Graves' hyperthyroidism. The sequenced sample was blood. This rearrangement joins TRBV9 to TRBJ2-1, with TRBD2 matching 9 bases. The CDR3 sequence is CASSPSLGAGGNNEQFF. In DNA form, the CDR3 reads TGTGCCAGCAGCCCCAGCCTGGGGGCGGGAGGGAACAATGAGCAGTTCTTC.